This T cell receptor beta chain was observed in a study of shared clonotypes between healthy human individuals. Study overall: Serving as donors were two women and a few men, whose ages spanned 18 to 49.

Germline V gene sequence: CDR1 KGHSH, CDR2 LQKENI. V was pared by 3 bases and J by 3 bases, with 18 bases between. The CDR3 extends over 16 amino acids. Study-wide results and limits: Despite large depth, sorted-subset datasets appeared incompletely sequenced. The small donor group covered limited genetic and exposure diversity.

Assay used: immunoSEQ multiplex PCR; TCRdb lists only in-frame clones, some missing. The table records approximately 530,000 clones, roughly 95% of them present only once. Among the donors, all were Caucasian adults who lived in Nashville, Tennessee. Notes on this clone: Its antigen is undetermined.

The chain carries TRBV18 and TRBJ2-7; possibly TRBD1 for D (6 bases). The material sequenced was naive CD4+ T cells sorted from blood. Subset noted: CD45RA+ positively selected. This clonotype originated in a woman in her twenties or thirties in good health. CDR3 region: CASSPLTETGSYEQYF. As DNA, the CDR3 is TGTGCCAGCTCACCCCTTACCGAGACAGGCAGCTACGAGCAGTACTTC.